The 29 T cell receptor beta chains below come from one sample, sequenced in a study of blood T cell repertoires in COVID-19 (dated by TCRdb to 2020 to 2022). The library was made by the immunoSEQ multiplex PCR assay. Held by TCRdb, this immuneACCESS table contains in-frame sequences only and omits some clones. Under half of the omission traces to an unresolved V gene where checked; the cause of the rest is unknown. The sample contains 40,000 to 45,000 clones, more than 65% of them found a single time. The ten largest clonotypes hold roughly a quarter of the sample. The source material was peripheral blood. The source of these receptors is a man at least 80 years old with acute or convalescent COVID-19.

This clone appeared once. The rearrangement uses TRBV28 and TRBJ2-7; 9 bases match TRBD2. CDR1 and CDR2 (germline): MDHEN, SYDVKM. The V gene end was trimmed by 7 bases and the J gene end by 3 bases; junction bases not matched to a gene: 10. The length of the CDR3 is 15 residues. Here the CDR3 DNA reads TGTGCCAGCATCCCCAGGGTAGCGGGAGTCTACGAGCAGTACTTC. Its translation: CASIPRVAGVYEQYF.

The CDR3 sequence is CASSLGASPNEQYF. DNA for the CDR3: TGTGCCAGCAGCTTAGGAGCGTCTCCTAACGAGCAGTACTTC. The J gene is TRBJ2-7, the V gene TRBV7-2; D is uncertain. Germline assignment: CDR1 SGHTA and CDR2 FQGNSA. The length of the CDR3 is 14 residues. V shed 1 base and J shed 5 bases, with 12 bases lying between them.

This clone was observed a handful of times. The chain joins TRBV14 to TRBJ2-7; 8 bases align to TRBD2. Trimming removed 7 bases from V and 5 bases from J; junction bases left unmatched: 13. The germline V gene encodes CDR1 SGHDN and CDR2 FVKESK. The CDR3 extends over 15 amino acids. In nucleotides, the CDR3 is TGTGCCAGCATGCGTCCCTCCGGGGGGGGAAACGAGCAGTACTTC. It specifies CASMRPSGGGNEQYF.

This clone has more than one count but fewer than ten. The V gene is TRBV4-2, the J gene TRBJ2-1, with 8 positions matching TRBD2. V shed 0 bases, J shed 7 bases, and the junction held 8 bases outside the gene matches. The CDR3 totals 16 residues. Germline lookup yields CDR1 LGHNA and CDR2 YNFKEQ. CDR3 amino acids: CASSQDRSSGSNEQFF. In DNA form, the CDR3 reads TGTGCCAGCAGCCAAGATAGGTCTAGCGGGTCTAATGAGCAGTTCTTC.

This clone was found a few times. The chain is built from TRBV5-6 and TRBJ2-2; D is uncertain. The CDR3 extends over 15 amino acids. Germline CDR1 is SGHDT and CDR2 is YYEEEE. With 0 bases removed from V and 1 base from J, the gap between germline ends came to 7 bases. In DNA, the CDR3 is TGTGCCAGCAGCTTGGGACTTCTGAACACCGGGGAGCTGTTTTTT. Translation gives CASSLGLLNTGELFF.

The genes are TRBV29-1 and TRBJ2-1, with 9 bases fitting TRBD2. This CDR3 contains 13 residues. J gave up 4 bases and V 4 bases, and 2 bases lay outside the gene matches. Germline-derived CDR1 and CDR2 are SQVTM and ANQGSEA. CDR3 sequence: CSVGSGGYNEQFF. The CDR3 DNA follows: TGCAGCGTTGGTAGCGGGGGATACAATGAGCAGTTCTTC.

In regard to this clone: Sequence at one end of the junction differs from germline and may be a read error. The CDR3 coding sequence is TGTGCCACCTCCGGCCCATTGTTAGCGAATACCGGGGAGCTGTTTTTT. Protein: CATSGPLLANTGELFF. V gene TRBV28 combines with J gene TRBJ2-2; D is perhaps TRBD2 (5 bases). The CDR3 loop spans 16 amino acids. The germline V gene has CDR1 MDHEN and CDR2 SYDVKM.

The chain couples TRBV6-6 to TRBJ2-2; D is perhaps TRBD2 (6 bases). V lost 5 bases and J 5 bases, leaving 18 bases between the germline ends. This CDR3 has 16 amino acids. Germline V gives CDR1 MNHNY, CDR2 SVGAGI (reference sequence). CDR3 in amino acids: CASSPGNTLATGELFF. DNA of the CDR3: TGTGCCAGCAGTCCCGGGAACACTCTAGCGACCGGGGAGCTGTTTTTT.

The chain couples TRBV11-2 to TRBJ2-5; tentatively, D is TRBD1 (5 bases). Per germline, CDR1 SGHAT and CDR2 FQNNGV. The CDR3 has 15 residues. V lost 2 bases, J lost 3 bases, and 13 bases lay in between. CDR3 sequence (DNA): TGTGCCAGCAGCTTAAGCTCAGGGTTAAAAGAGACCCAGTACTTC. This translates into CASSLSSGLKETQYF.

The DNA for the CDR3 is TGCAGCGTAACAGGGAATTTGAACACTGAAGCTTTCTTT. Amino acids: CSVTGNLNTEAFF. V and J are TRBV29-1 and TRBJ1-1, with a tentative D call TRBD1 (6 bases). There are 13 residues in the CDR3. V lost 6 bases, J lost 0 bases, and 11 bases lay in between. Looked up from germline, CDR1 is SQVTM and CDR2 is ANQGSEA. Filled out from reference TRBV29-1 and TRBJ1-1, the complete variable domain reads SAVISQKPSRDICQRGTSLTIQCQVDSQVTMMFWYRQQPGQSLTLIATANQGSEATYESGFVIDKFPISRPNLTFSTLTVSNMSPEDSSIYLCSVTGNLNTEAFFGQGTRLTVV.

The genes are TRBV5-1 and TRBJ1-4; D is unclear. This CDR3 has 15 amino acids. The V gene lost 4 bases and the J gene lost 6 bases, with 16 bases spanning the gap. Germline CDR1 reads SGHRS; CDR2 reads YFSETQ. Written as DNA, the CDR3 is TGCGCCAGCAGCGGTCGTCCAGGCCCTTATGAAAAACTGTTTTTT. Amino acids: CASSGRPGPYEKLFF.

The chain combines TRBV7-9 with TRBJ2-3; 9 bases align to TRBD2. V dropped 4 bases and J dropped 1; count of bases not matched to a gene: 6. The germline CDR1 and CDR2 sequences are SEHNR and FQNEAQ (reference sequence). This CDR3 is built from 16 residues. The CDR3 here is CASSSEQRGGTDTQYF. Here the CDR3 DNA reads TGTGCCAGCAGCTCCGAGCAGCGGGGGGGCACAGATACGCAGTATTTT.

This chain connects TRBV19 to TRBJ2-4, with 11 bases identical to TRBD2. Germline CDR1 is LNHDA and CDR2 is SQIVND (reference sequence). Trimming at V came to 4 bases and at J to 8 bases, leaving 10 bases not matched to a gene. CDR3 size: 16 residues. CDR3 DNA: TGTGCCAGTAGTACCCAGACTAGCGGGATGTTAGACATTCAGTACTTC. Translated, it gives CASSTQTSGMLDIQYF.

The genes are TRBV5-1 and TRBJ2-3, with 8 positions matching TRBD1. Trimming took 1 base from V and 1 from J; bases not matched to a gene: 8. Germline lookup yields CDR1 SGHRS and CDR2 YFSETQ. This CDR3 has 17 residues. DNA for the CDR3: TGCGCCAGCAGCTTGTATCGTGGGACAGGCCGCACAGATACGCAGTATTTT. This encodes CASSLYRGTGRTDTQYF.

The chain couples TRBV27 to TRBJ1-5; 7 bases line up with TRBD1. Germline assignment: CDR1 MNHEY and CDR2 SMNVEV (reference sequence). The CDR3 has 15 residues. Losses at the gene ends were 4 bases for V and 2 bases for J; bases not matched to a gene: 5. Written as DNA, the CDR3 is TGTGCCAGCAGTTGGAGACAGGGCGGCAATCAGCCCCAGCATTTT. Its translation is CASSWRQGGNQPQHF.

The sample holds a few counts of this clone. The chain carries TRBV10-3 and TRBJ1-2; 9 bases match TRBD1. V shed 3 bases, J shed 5 bases, and the junction held 10 bases outside the gene matches. Per the germline V gene, CDR1 is ENHRY and CDR2 is SYGVKD. The CDR3 spans 16 residues. This CDR3 reads CAISDPLRDRVYGYTF. In DNA, the CDR3 is TGTGCCATCAGTGACCCGCTCCGGGACAGGGTTTATGGCTACACCTTC.

J is TRBJ1-4 and V is TRBV18; 7 bases match TRBD1. This CDR3 has 14 residues. With 5 bases clipped from V and 8 bases from J, the junction kept 8 bases outside the gene matches. The V gene's germline CDR1 is KGHSH and CDR2 LQKENI. As DNA, the CDR3 is TGTGCCAGCTCAATCGGGACAGTGGAAGAAAAACTGTTTTTT. It codes for CASSIGTVEEKLFF.

This clone was recorded at least ten times. V is TRBV9 and J is TRBJ1-1; no clear D. Germline values: CDR1 SGDLS, CDR2 YYNGEE. Trimming cost V 0 bases and J 5 bases, with 8 bases left between them. This CDR3 spans 13 amino acids. This CDR3 reads CASSVGGRTEAFF. CDR3 sequence (DNA): TGTGCCAGCAGCGTAGGAGGGAGGACTGAAGCTTTCTTT.

A single count supports this clone. This chain uses TRBV9 with TRBJ2-7, with D unclear. The CDR3 runs 14 residues. Germline loops: CDR1 SGDLS, CDR2 YYNGEE. V was cut by 2 bases and J by 1 base, with 10 bases left in between. DNA for the CDR3: TGTGCCAGCAGCGTTCGCCAGGCTTCCTACGAGCAGTACTTC. Protein product: CASSVRQASYEQYF.

This clone has just a few counts. This sequence joins TRBV27 and TRBJ1-3; D remains unclear. V gave up 2 bases and J gave up 0 bases, with 8 bases separating them. The CDR3 covers 15 residues. The germline V gene encodes CDR1 MNHEY and CDR2 SMNVEV (reference sequence). DNA for the CDR3: TGTGCCAGCAGTTTAATGGCATTCTCTGGAAACACCATATATTTT. Its protein product is CASSLMAFSGNTIYF.

This chain connects TRBV5-4 to TRBJ2-1; 9 bases fit TRBD1. This CDR3 region has 15 residues. J was trimmed by 5 bases and V by 4 bases; bases with no gene match: 7. Germline values: CDR1 SGHNT, CDR2 YYREEE (reference sequence). CDR3 region: CASSQKQGANNEQFF. The CDR3 nucleotides are TGTGCCAGCAGCCAAAAACAGGGGGCGAACAATGAGCAGTTCTTC. Together with reference TRBV5-4 and TRBJ2-1, the CDR3 gives the full variable domain: ETGVTQSPTHLIKTRGQQVTLRCSSQSGHNTVSWYQQALGQGPQFIFQYYREEENGRGNFPPRFSGLQFPNYSSELNVNALELDDSALYLCASSQKQGANNEQFFGPGTRLTVL.

This clone has a handful of counts. The CDR3 DNA is TGTGCCAGCAGCGTCCGGGGGAGCACAGATACGCAGTATTTT. It yields the protein CASSVRGSTDTQYF. The chain links TRBV7-2 to TRBJ2-3; a weak D match, TRBD2 (6 bases). Germline V lookup: CDR1 SGHTA, CDR2 FQGNSA. V dropped 5 bases and J dropped 0 bases, with 9 bases sitting between them. The length of the CDR3 is 14 residues.

The genes are TRBV14 and TRBJ1-2; TRBD1 might be the D (5 bases). V lost 0 bases and J 6 bases, leaving 14 bases between the germline ends. The CDR3 sequence is 15 residues long. The V gene's germline CDR1 is SGHDN and CDR2 FVKESK. CDR3 sequence (DNA): TGTGCCAGCAGCCAAGATTGGCAGGGTGGCGATGGCTACACCTTC. Protein product: CASSQDWQGGDGYTF.

V usage is TRBV19 and J usage is TRBJ1-5; D possibly corresponds to TRBD1 (5 bases). CDR1 and CDR2 (germline): LNHDA, SQIVND (reference sequence). V lost 5 bases and J lost 2, with 13 bases in between. The CDR3 totals 15 residues. CDR3 bases: TGTGCCAGTAGTGAGGTCAGGGTGGGCAATCAGCCCCAGCATTTT. As protein: CASSEVRVGNQPQHF.

Here the CDR3 DNA reads TGTGCCAGCAGCTGGACAGGGGGCAATTCACCCCTCCACTTT. This sequence encodes CASSWTGGNSPLHF. The chain links TRBV5-5 to TRBJ1-6, with 11 bases that match TRBD1. The V gene's germline CDR1 is SGHKS and CDR2 YYEKEE (reference sequence). Trimming cost V 3 bases and J 7 bases; bases outside gene matches: 0. This CDR3 spans 14 amino acids.

The rearrangement links TRBV5-1 to TRBJ2-7, with 9 bases matching TRBD1. CDR3 size: 13 residues. J lost 6 bases, V lost 3 bases, and 4 bases had no gene match. Per the germline V gene, CDR1 is SGHRS and CDR2 is YFSETQ. The CDR3: CASSSQGAPEQYF. The CDR3 DNA reads as TGCGCCAGCAGCTCACAGGGGGCCCCCGAGCAGTACTTC.

This rearrangement joins TRBV7-9 to TRBJ2-6; weak D call: TRBD1 (5 bases). The V gene's germline CDR1 is SEHNR and CDR2 FQNEAQ (reference sequence). CDR3 length: 14 residues. The V end was cut by 1 base, the J end by 4 bases, with 5 bases between. CDR3 bases: TGTGCCAGCAGCTTAGGACAGGGGGCCAACGTCCTGACTTTC. Its protein is CASSLGQGANVLTF.

The rearrangement uses TRBV29-1 and TRBJ2-3, with 7 bases matching TRBD1. Germline-derived CDR1 and CDR2 are SQVTM and ANQGSEA. The CDR3 contains 14 residues. The V and J ends lost 4 bases and 3 bases, in that order; junction bases with no gene match: 7. The CDR3 DNA is TGCAGCGTTGGACAGGGTGTTATTACAGATACGCAGTATTTT. It codes for CSVGQGVITDTQYF.

The V gene is TRBV11-1, the J gene TRBJ2-5; 11 bases are a match to TRBD1. Trimming cost V 4 bases and J 7 bases; bases outside gene matches: 2. Germline CDR1 SGHAT, CDR2 FQDESV (reference sequence). The CDR3 is made up of 13 amino acids. CDR3 bases: TGTGCCAGCAGCTACGGGACAGGGGGGACCCAGTACTTC. It encodes CASSYGTGGTQYF.